The clone carrying this T cell receptor (beta chain) was recorded once. These data belong to a study of T cell changes during pregnancy in multiple sclerosis. TCRdb's table, derived via immunoSEQ multiplex PCR, lists solely in-frame clones and lacks some. The sample yields 28,000 or so clones, more than 70% seen once. Germline V gene data show CDR1 as SEHNR and CDR2 as FQNEAQ (reference sequence). This CDR3 region has 13 residues. Trimming removed 1 base at V and 4 bases at J, with 8 bases between. The source is a female donor with multiple sclerosis, enrolled in a pregnancy study. The V gene is TRBV7-9, the J gene TRBJ2-7, with a possible D match to TRBD1 (6 bases). The sample consisted of CD8+ T cells from peripheral blood mononuclear cells, taken in the second trimester of pregnancy. The CDR3 DNA sequence: TGTGCCAGCAGCTTAGTGAGGGGGTACGAGCAGTACTTC. Its protein product is CASSLVRGYEQYF.